These 20 T cell receptor beta chains came from one sample sequenced in a study of T-cell reconstitution after alpha-beta-depleted transplantation in children. As it was prepared, the TCRbeta library received unique molecular identifiers. TCRdb passed the PCR reads through MiXCR, listing each CDR3 protein once. Counted here are about 200,000 distinct CDR3 sequences, less than 15% occurring once; the ten biggest clones make up approximately 13%. Sequences were derived from PBMCs from the stem cell graft donor, sampled from the stem cell graft. The receptors shown here come from a human donor who donated a stem cell graft to a child with acute lymphoblastic leukemia.

The rearrangement links TRBV11-2 to TRBJ1-1, with D perhaps matching TRBD1 (6 bases). This CDR3 contains 14 residues. The V and J ends lost 5 bases and 4 bases respectively, with 14 bases between them. The germline CDR1 and CDR2 sequences are SGHAT and FQNNGV. The CDR3 nucleotides are TGTGCCAGCAGCACAGGACAGCATCGCACTGAAGCTTTCTTT. Protein: CASSTGQHRTEAFF.

The sample holds many counts of this clonotype. V gene TRBV11-2 combines with J gene TRBJ2-5, with TRBD2 identical over 8 bases. Trimming removed 5 bases from V and 7 bases from J; junction bases left unmatched: 18. Germline V gene data show CDR1 as SGHAT and CDR2 as FQNNGV. The CDR3 loop spans 17 amino acids. CDR3 region: CASSEDGLAGHLGTQYF. The CDR3 DNA is TGTGCCAGCAGCGAAGACGGTCTAGCGGGCCACTTGGGGACCCAGTACTTC.

This chain connects TRBV20-1 to TRBJ1-2; D possibly corresponds to TRBD1 (6 bases). Germline values: CDR1 DFQATT, CDR2 SNEGSKA (reference sequence). This CDR3 is 12 amino acids long. V lost 2 bases to trimming and J lost 12 bases, with 16 bases between them. CDR3 loop: CSARQGNKGDTF. Here the CDR3 DNA reads TGCAGTGCTAGACAGGGCAATAAGGGGGACACCTTC.

CDR3 sequence (DNA): TGTGCCAGCAGATTGACCCTAGCGGGAGCCCCGGGGGACGAGCAGTACTTC. Its protein is CASRLTLAGAPGDEQYF. The chain links TRBV2 to TRBJ2-7, with 10 bases lining up with TRBD2. The CDR3 is made up of 17 amino acids. Germline CDR1 and CDR2: SNHLY and FYNNEI. Trimming took 6 bases from V and 5 from J; bases not matched to a gene: 16.

This clonotype was seen ten or more times. The genes are TRBV20-1 and TRBJ2-3, with D perhaps matching TRBD2 (5 bases). The germline V gene has CDR1 DFQATT and CDR2 SNEGSKA (reference sequence). Trimming removed 1 base from V and 4 bases from J, with 18 bases in between. The CDR3 is made up of 16 amino acids. The CDR3 region has the DNA TGCAGTGCTAGAGGCCTCTGGGGAGAGGGATCAGATACGCAGTATTTT. Protein: CSARGLWGEGSDTQYF.

J is TRBJ1-2 and V is TRBV6-5; D gene ambiguous. With 2 bases removed from V and 3 bases from J, the gap between germline ends came to 10 bases. Germline-derived CDR1 and CDR2 are MNHEY and SVGAGI. The CDR3 totals 14 residues. The CDR3 loop is CASSYDSTYYGYTF. DNA for the CDR3: TGTGCCAGCAGTTACGACTCCACCTACTATGGCTACACCTTC.

The chain couples TRBV20-1 to TRBJ2-1; 9 positions agree with TRBD2. The V gene's germline CDR1 is DFQATT and CDR2 SNEGSKA (reference sequence). The V and J ends lost 0 bases and 8 bases, in that order; junction bases with no gene match: 14. This CDR3 spans 17 amino acids. For the CDR3, the DNA is TGCAGTGCTAGAGATGAAGGTAGCGGGAGACCTGGGGATGAGCAGTTCTTC. As protein: CSARDEGSGRPGDEQFF.

About this clonotype itself: A much larger clonotype is one base distant, so this may be a read error. The genes are TRBV20-1 and TRBJ2-1, with TRBD1 as a possible D gene (5 bases). The CDR3 runs to 14 residues. Germline-derived CDR1 and CDR2 are DFQATT and SNEGSKA (reference sequence). Trimming removed 3 bases at V and 6 bases at J, with 15 bases between. In nucleotides, the CDR3 is TGCAGTGCTAGTGGGCAGGGTCAGAGCAATGAGCAGTTCTTC. It codes for CSASGQGQSNEQFF.

The J gene is TRBJ1-2, the V gene TRBV5-1, with a tentative D call TRBD1 (5 bases). The CDR3 length is 14 residues. V lost 4 bases and J 4 bases, leaving 14 bases between the germline ends. Germline V gene data show CDR1 as SGHRS and CDR2 as YFSETQ. The CDR3 DNA reads as TGCGCCAGCAGCATAACACCGGGGACCTATGGCTACACCTTC. Its translation: CASSITPGTYGYTF.

Turning to this clonotype: A much bigger clone sits one base away, suggesting this may be a read error. The chain carries TRBV7-2 and TRBJ2-1; D may be TRBD2 (5 bases). Germline V lookup: CDR1 SGHTA, CDR2 FQGNSA. This CDR3 is 15 amino acids long. Trimming took off 5 bases at V and 9 bases at J, with 20 bases between the two ends. The CDR3 nucleotides read TGTGCCAGCAGCCCATATAGAGGGTTGGAGGCTGAGCAGTTCTTC. Its protein product is CASSPYRGLEAEQFF.

A note on this clonotype: Since a much larger clone is just one base distant, this may be a read error. The chain uses TRBV9 and TRBJ2-1; 7 positions agree with TRBD2. CDR1 SGDLS and CDR2 YYNGEE come from the germline V gene. The CDR3 is 19 residues long. The CDR3 region has the DNA TGTGCCAGAAGCGTAGATTCTTGGGGGAGGGCCTTTTCCTACAATGAGCAGTTCTTC. This gives the protein CARSVDSWGRAFSYNEQFF.

In its sample, this clonotype was seen many times. The V call is TRBV27, the J call TRBJ1-2; a weak D match, TRBD1 (6 bases). CDR1 is MNHEY, CDR2 SMNVEV, per germline (reference sequence). This CDR3 is built from 13 residues. V dropped 4 bases and J dropped 8 bases, with 14 bases sitting between them. The CDR3 coding sequence is TGTGCCAGCAGTTCACAGGGTAGGGGAGGCTACACCTTC. Protein sequence: CASSSQGRGGYTF.

The table lists this clonotype with many counts. This chain connects TRBV3-1 to TRBJ2-3; 7 bases are shared with TRBD1. The CDR3 is 16 amino acids. Germline-derived CDR1 and CDR2 are LGHDT and YNNKEL (reference sequence). V was clipped by 0 bases and J by 5 bases; unmatched bases: 8. For the CDR3, the DNA is TGTGCCAGCAGCCAAGACGCCGCAGGGGGAAGAGATACGCAGTATTTT. Protein product: CASSQDAAGGRDTQYF.

This clonotype turned up a few times. The gene calls are TRBV12-3 or TRBV12-4 and TRBJ2-1, with 9 bases lining up with TRBD2. The V and J ends lost 2 bases and 0 bases, in that order; junction bases with no gene match: 2. The CDR3 has 16 residues. CDR3 in amino acids: CASSLLAGSSYNEQFF. CDR3 DNA: TGTGCCAGCAGTTTACTAGCGGGGAGCTCCTACAATGAGCAGTTCTTC.

This clonotype has a count of ten or more. The junction departs from germline at one end; a sequencing error may be responsible. V usage is TRBV7-2 and J usage is TRBJ1-3; tentatively, D is TRBD1 (5 bases). The CDR3 loop spans 16 amino acids. Germline V gene lookup returns CDR1 SGHTA and CDR2 FQGNSA. As DNA, the CDR3 is TGTGCCAGCAGTTTAGGGACGGCTAACTCTGGAAACACCATATATTTT. This encodes CASSLGTANSGNTIYF. Supplemented by reference TRBV7-2 and TRBJ1-3, the full variable domain reads GAGVSQSPSNKVTEKGKDVELRCDPISGHTALYWYRQSLGQGLEFLIYFQGNSAPDKSGLPSDRFSAERTGGSVSTLTIQRTQQEDSAVYLCASSLGTANSGNTIYFGEGSWLTVV.

In its sample, this clonotype was seen a few times. The J gene is TRBJ2-1, the V gene TRBV5-4, with a weak D call TRBD2 (6 bases). CDR1 SGHNT and CDR2 YYREEE come from the germline V gene (reference sequence). This CDR3 has 18 residues. Trimming took off 0 bases at V and 0 bases at J, with 16 bases between the two ends. CDR3 region: CASSLVGWRDSSYNEQFF. The CDR3 coding sequence is TGTGCCAGCAGCTTGGTGGGTTGGCGGGATAGCTCCTACAATGAGCAGTTCTTC.

This clonotype has at least ten counts. The chain couples TRBV5-1 to TRBJ2-7, with 13 bases fitting TRBD2. Germline lookup yields CDR1 SGHRS and CDR2 YFSETQ. J gave up 9 bases and V 4 bases, and 13 bases lay outside the gene matches. CDR3 length: 16 residues. CDR3 sequence: CASSPDTGLAGAGQYF. The CDR3 coding sequence is TGCGCCAGCAGCCCAGATACTGGACTAGCGGGAGCCGGGCAGTACTTC. Using reference TRBV5-1 and TRBJ2-7 for the parts outside the CDR3, the full variable domain is KAGVTQTPRYLIKTRGQQVTLSCSPISGHRSVSWYQQTPGQGLQFLFEYFSETQRNKGNFPGRFSGRQFSNSRSEMNVSTLELGDSALYLCASSPDTGLAGAGQYFGPGTRLTVT.

In its sample, this clonotype was seen a few times. The genes are TRBV20-1 and TRBJ2-3, with D tentatively TRBD1 (6 bases). Germline V CDR1 and CDR2: DFQATT, SNEGSKA (reference sequence). CDR3 size: 14 residues. V was trimmed by 3 bases and J by 1 base, leaving 11 bases between them. The CDR3 DNA sequence: TGCAGTGCTAGTGTGGGACAAGGCACAGATACGCAGTATTTT. This encodes CSASVGQGTDTQYF.

This clonotype appeared a few times. The chain couples TRBV24-1 to TRBJ2-2; a weak D match, TRBD2 (6 bases). With 4 bases removed from V and 1 base from J, the gap between germline ends came to 18 bases. The CDR3 loop spans 18 amino acids. The germline V gene encodes CDR1 KGHDR and CDR2 SFDVKD. The CDR3: CATSDGSAWRENTGELFF. CDR3 in DNA: TGTGCCACCAGTGACGGTTCAGCCTGGAGGGAGAACACCGGGGAGCTGTTTTTT.

This clonotype was detected many times. V and J are TRBV11-3 and TRBJ2-7; D gene ambiguous. Trimming removed 1 base at V and 4 bases at J, with 8 bases between. CDR1 and CDR2 (germline): SGHNT, YENEEA. The CDR3 is made up of 13 amino acids. CDR3 sequence: CASSLGAAYEQYF. Written as DNA, the CDR3 is TGTGCCAGCAGCTTAGGGGCCGCATACGAGCAGTACTTC. Drawing the rest from reference TRBV11-3 and TRBJ2-7, the complete variable domain is EAGVVQSPRYKIIEKKQPVAFWCNPISGHNTLYWYLQNLGQGPELLIRYENEEAVDDSQLPKDRFSAERLKGVDSTLKIQPAELGDSAVYLCASSLGAAYEQYFGPGTRLTVT.